This T cell receptor (beta chain) derives from a study of CD8 T cells in ankylosing spondylitis. About this clonotype: Its cognate antigen is unknown.

Study-wide findings and caveats: In peripheral blood, disease-linked CD8+ clones occurred at relatively low frequencies. According to the report, clones linked to the disease were significantly enriched in matched synovial fluid samples taken from ankylosing spondylitis patients. For ankylosing spondylitis blood, a TCR beta motif of 7 to 9 highly homologous variants appeared characteristic.

By quantitative 5'-RACE with molecular barcodes, the TCR beta libraries were made. Using its own MiXCR run on the 5' RACE reads, TCRdb lists one record per CDR3 protein. The table shows under 950,000 distinct CDR3 sequences, with around 17% occurring only once. V was pared by 5 bases and J by 1 base, with 10 bases between. The CDR3 sequence is 14 residues long. This clonotype originated in a male donor with ankylosing spondylitis. The J gene is TRBJ2-3, the V gene TRBV12-3 or TRBV12-4; TRBD1 might be the D (6 bases). The material sequenced was blood, either unsorted or a sorted T cell fraction (not recorded which). The CDR3 nucleotides read TGTGCCAGCAGTCGACAGGTTCGCACAGATACGCAGTATTTT. This translates into CASSRQVRTDTQYF.